One sample yielded the 5 T cell receptor beta chains listed below, sequenced in a study of T cells in Graves' hyperthyroidism and ophthalmopathy. Template material for amplifying TCR beta CDR3 regions consisted of RNA transcripts. The HTBI primer set drove a first-round RT-PCR of the TCR CDR3. TCRdb fed the multiplex PCR reads into MiXCR, producing one record per CDR3 protein. The sample lists hundreds of thousands of distinct CDR3 sequences; over 11% were seen once. The specimen was blood. The source is a woman aged 30 to 39 with Graves' hyperthyroidism that later progressed to Graves' ophthalmopathy.

This clonotype was counted only a few times. The chain uses TRBV20-1 and TRBJ2-7, with D possibly TRBD2 on 5 matching bases. The V gene's germline CDR1 is DFQATT and CDR2 SNEGSKA (reference sequence). Deletions cut 6 bases from V and 0 bases from J, with 15 bases between. This CDR3 contains 14 residues. CDR3 in amino acids: CSASEGLSSYEQYF. In DNA form, the CDR3 reads TGCAGTGCCAGCGAGGGCCTGAGCTCCTACGAGCAGTACTTC.

This clonotype was picked up many times. This sequence joins TRBV7-8 and TRBJ1-4; the D is unclear. The CDR3 has 13 amino acids. Germline assignment: CDR1 SGHVS and CDR2 FQNEAQ. V was pared by 1 base and J by 8 bases, with 8 bases between. As DNA, the CDR3 is TGTGCCAGCAGCTTAGGTATCACCGAAAAACTGTTTTTT. The encoded protein is CASSLGITEKLFF.

This clonotype was seen at least ten times. The chain recombines TRBV27 with TRBJ2-1; D is ambiguous. CDR1 and CDR2 (germline): MNHEY, SMNVEV (reference sequence). The CDR3 spans 15 residues. Trimming cost V 3 bases and J 3 bases, with 12 bases left between them. The CDR3 sequence: CASSFTGQVYNEQFF. Written as DNA, the CDR3 is TGTGCCAGCAGTTTCACCGGCCAAGTCTACAATGAGCAGTTCTTC.

The genes are TRBV12-3 or TRBV12-4 and TRBJ2-1; D is ambiguous. The V end was cut by 8 bases, the J end by 7 bases, with 12 bases between. The CDR3 is made up of 12 amino acids. The CDR3 DNA sequence: TGTGCCAGCGTCGATCGTCGGAATGAGCAGTTCTTC. The encoded protein is CASVDRRNEQFF.

Notes on this clonotype: This could be a read error, since a much larger clone is one nucleotide away. This chain uses TRBV28 with TRBJ1-2; weak D call: TRBD1 (5 bases). The germline gives CDR1 MDHEN, CDR2 SYDVKM. CDR3 length: 15 amino acids. CDR3 DNA: TGTGCCCGCAGTTTTCCCCGGGACCCCAACTATGGCTACACCTTC. It is translated as CARSFPRDPNYGYTF.